Sequencing of this TCR beta chain was carried out in a study of OX40 agonist ivuxolimab in advanced cancers. This CDR3 is 14 amino acids long. Germline lookup yields CDR1 MNHNY and CDR2 SVGAGI (reference sequence). The V end was cut by 5 bases, the J end by 5 bases, with 15 bases between. Sequencing was performed with immunoSEQ multiplex PCR; in TCRdb, only in-frame clones are kept and a portion is missing. The repertoire holds some 30,000 clones, with roughly 71% as singletons. This chain connects TRBV6-6 to TRBJ2-5; perhaps D is TRBD1 or TRBD2 (5 bases each). The TCR originated in an adult with an advanced solid tumor such as melanoma, head and neck, liver or kidney cancer. Sample: CD4+ or CD8+ T cells sorted from blood, taken in a trial of the OX40 agonist ivuxolimab. CDR3 nucleotide sequence: TGTGCCAGCAGTGGGGGTGGGGCGGTGGAGACCCAGTACTTC. Amino acids: CASSGGGAVETQYF.